These 8 T cell receptor beta chains share one sample of origin, sequenced in a study of human T cells and chemical hapten exposure. Via MiXCR, TCRdb re-called the RACE reads, giving one row per CDR3 protein. Here the sample spans 340,000 or so distinct CDR3 sequences, 6% to 8.5% being singletons. Time point described: patch test 1, 2 weeks after DPC sensitization. As for treatment: therapeutic diphenylcyclopropenone sensitization with weekly scalp DPC. Sample: whole blood, taken in connection with sensitization to the hapten diphenylcyclopropenone (DPC). The origin of the receptors is a woman aged 18 to 35 with alopecia areata. Some clones in this sample may be carry-over from other donors' samples.

In its sample, this clonotype was seen many times. This sequence joins TRBV7-2 and TRBJ2-3; 8 nucleotides match TRBD1. V gave up 5 bases and J gave up 7 bases; unmatched junction bases: 11. The germline V gene encodes CDR1 SGHTA and CDR2 FQGNSA. The CDR3 is made up of 15 amino acids. CDR3 loop: CASSIGTGGLYTQYF. DNA of the CDR3: TGTGCCAGCAGCATAGGGACAGGTGGACTATATACGCAGTATTTT.

There are a few counts of this clonotype. The chain couples TRBV5-6 to TRBJ1-6; 7 bases line up with TRBD1. Germline V gene data show CDR1 as SGHDT and CDR2 as YYEEEE. The junction had 6 bases not matched to a gene; V was cut back by 3 bases and J by 6 bases. The CDR3 is 15 residues long. The CDR3: CASSSPRQGNSPLHF. CDR3 DNA: TGTGCCAGCAGCTCTCCAAGACAGGGTAATTCACCCCTCCACTTT. The full variable domain, in which reference TRBV5-6 and TRBJ1-6 provide the parts outside the CDR3, is DAGVTQSPTHLIKTRGQQVTLRCSPKSGHDTVSWYQQALGQGPQFIFQYYEEEERQRGNFPDRFSGHQFPNYSSELNVNALLLGDSALYLCASSSPRQGNSPLHFGNGTRLTVT.

The V gene is TRBV10-3, the J gene TRBJ1-1; TRBD1 agrees at 12 bases. This CDR3 comprises 13 residues. J lost 6 bases, V lost 8 bases, and 4 bases had no gene match. Germline loops: CDR1 ENHRY, CDR2 SYGVKD. CDR3 sequence reads: CAIQGQGASEAFF. In DNA form, the CDR3 reads TGTGCCATCCAGGGACAGGGGGCCTCTGAAGCTTTCTTT.

This rearrangement joins TRBV4-3 to TRBJ2-3; 7 bases line up with TRBD2. This CDR3 spans 18 amino acids. In germline, CDR1 is LGHNA, CDR2 YSLEER. J gave up 1 base and V 3 bases, and 13 bases lay outside the gene matches. The CDR3 reads CASSQDLGLDLGTDTQYF. The CDR3 DNA is TGCGCCAGCAGCCAGGACCTCGGACTAGATTTAGGCACAGATACGCAGTATTTT.

In this sample, this clonotype turned up many times. The chain recombines TRBV7-3 with TRBJ2-1; D is undetermined. CDR3 length: 15 amino acids. The ends were cut back, 2 bases at V and 0 bases at J, with 8 bases in the middle. Germline loops: CDR1 SGHTA, CDR2 FQGTGA. CDR3 sequence reads: CASSLGESSYNEQFF. As DNA, the CDR3 is TGTGCCAGCAGCTTAGGCGAGAGCTCCTACAATGAGCAGTTCTTC.

This clonotype was counted ten times or more. The CDR3 DNA reads TGTGCCAGCAGCTTGGGAGGGTCGAGCACAGATACGCAGTATTTT. This sequence encodes CASSLGGSSTDTQYF. This rearrangement joins TRBV5-5 to TRBJ2-3; maybe TRBD2 (5 bases). V shed 0 bases and J shed 0 bases, with 8 bases lying between them. CDR1 and CDR2 (germline): SGHKS, YYEKEE (reference sequence). The CDR3 totals 15 residues.

This clonotype was counted between two and nine times. V usage is TRBV27 and J usage is TRBJ1-1; 9 nucleotides agree with TRBD1. The CDR3 spans 15 residues. CDR1 and CDR2 (germline): MNHEY, SMNVEV (reference sequence). Losses at the gene ends were 5 bases for V and 6 bases for J; bases not matched to a gene: 10. This chain's CDR3 is CASSPDRGRRAEAFF. CDR3 DNA: TGTGCCAGCAGTCCTGACAGGGGGAGAAGAGCTGAAGCTTTCTTT.

Ten or more counts support this clonotype. The V gene is TRBV7-8, the J gene TRBJ2-5, with TRBD1 as a possible D gene (6 bases). The length of the CDR3 is 14 residues. The germline V gene has CDR1 SGHVS and CDR2 FQNEAQ. V shed 5 bases and J shed 5 bases, with 15 bases lying between them. CDR3 sequence (DNA): TGTGCCAGCAGCATACCAGGGGTCCTTGAGACCCAGTACTTC. Translation: CASSIPGVLETQYF.